This is a list of T cell receptor beta chains from one sample in a study of technical replicates of blood from several donors. Here immunoSEQ multiplex PCR was the method, and the copy in TCRdb shows in-frame clones only, minus some. Of some 70,000 clones in the sample, 95% to 98% were seen once. What was sequenced was T cells isolated from PBMCs. These receptors were collected from a human donor in good health. CDR3s include the opening cysteine and the closing phenylalanine or tryptophan. The D gene is left open where the match is weak. Rows may omit the clone size; those that give it use once, few, many or a size class.

abundance | d_gene | j_gene | v_gene | CDR3nt | CDR3aa
- | TRBD1 | TRBJ1-5 | TRBV7-9 | TGTGCCAGCAGCTTAGCATTCGTGGGACAGGGGAGGGATCAGCCCCAGCATTTT | CASSLAFVGQGRDQPQHF
once | - | TRBJ2-2 | TRBV19 | TGTGCCAGTAGTATACAGGGGATAGGGGCCGGGGAGCTGTTTTTT | CASSIQGIGAGELFF
- | - | TRBJ1-1 | TRBV20-1 | TGCAGTGCTGGTAGATCTGAAGCTTTCTTT | CSAGRSEAFF
- | - | TRBJ2-7 | TRBV29-1 | TGCAGCGTTCTTCAGGGATTCTCCTACGAGCAGTACTTC | CSVLQGFSYEQYF
- | TRBD2 | TRBJ2-1 | TRBV6-4 | TGTGCCAGCAGTGGTAGCGCTAGCGGGACCTTCTACAATGAGCAGTTCTTC | CASSGSASGTFYNEQFF
- | - | TRBJ2-1 | TRBV4-3 | TGCGCCAGCAGCCAAGGACAGGTCCTGTACAATGAGCAGTTCTTC | CASSQGQVLYNEQFF
- | TRBD1 | TRBJ2-1 | TRBV23-1 | TGCGCCAGCAGTCACCCGGGACAGGGCCACAATGAGCAGTTCTTC | CASSHPGQGHNEQFF
- | - | TRBJ2-2 | TRBV7-9 | TGTGCCAGCAGCTTAGCGAGGTACTTCCGAACACCCAACACCGGGGAGCTGTTTTTT | CASSLARYFRTPNTGELFF
- | - | TRBJ2-7 | TRBV11-3 | TGTGCCAGCAGCTTACGGGGAGGAAGCCACGAGCAGTACTTC | CASSLRGGSHEQYF
- | TRBD1 | TRBJ2-1 | TRBV6-1 | TGTGCCAGCAGTGAAGAGGGACAGAACTACAATGAGCAGTTCTTC | CASSEEGQNYNEQFF
- | TRBD2 | TRBJ2-5 | TRBV7-9 | TGTGCCAGCAGCTTAGCGGCGGGAGCAGGCGAGACCCAGTACTTC | CASSLAAGAGETQYF
- | - | TRBJ2-7 | TRBV4-1 | TGCGCCAGCAGCCAAGACATACTAGCCTCCTACGAGCAGTACTTC | CASSQDILASYEQYF
- | TRBD1 | TRBJ1-5 | TRBV2 | TGTGCCAGCAGTGAAGGACAGGGGATAGGCGATGGCAATCAGCCCCAGCATTTT | CASSEGQGIGDGNQPQHF